The 9 T cell receptor beta chains listed next were all sequenced from one sample in a study of blood T cell repertoires in COVID-19. Measured with immunoSEQ multiplex PCR; TCRdb has only the in-frame clones, and not every one. The repertoire holds about 90,000 clones, with around 90% as singletons. Sequenced material: peripheral blood. Source of these receptors: a woman in her 70s with acute or convalescent COVID-19.

The chain couples TRBV28 to TRBJ2-3, with 7 bases aligning to TRBD2. V shed 6 bases and J 4 bases; nucleotides not matched to a gene: 10. The CDR3 is 15 amino acids. CDR1 is MDHEN and CDR2 is SYDVKM in the germline V gene. The CDR3: CASSRSGKGPDTQYF. For the CDR3, the DNA is TGTGCCAGCAGCAGAAGCGGGAAAGGGCCAGATACGCAGTATTTT.

This chain joins TRBV5-1 and TRBJ1-5; D ambiguous. The germline V gene has CDR1 SGHRS and CDR2 YFSETQ. The V end was cut by 4 bases, the J end by 4 bases, with 12 bases between. The CDR3 is 14 residues long. As DNA, the CDR3 is TGCGCCAGCAGCCCCGCGGCGGGTAATCAGCCCCAGCATTTT. This gives the protein CASSPAAGNQPQHF.

The V and J genes are TRBV6-4 and TRBJ1-5, with D tentatively TRBD1 (5 bases). In germline, CDR1 is MRHNA, CDR2 SNTAGT. The V gene lost 8 bases and the J gene lost 3 bases, with 14 bases spanning the gap. This CDR3 has 14 amino acids. CDR3 loop: CASLFDSDNQPQHF. The DNA of the CDR3 is TGTGCCAGCCTGTTTGACAGTGACAATCAGCCCCAGCATTTT.

In this sample, this clone turned up once. The chain carries TRBV7-9 and TRBJ2-1; 9 bases are shared with TRBD1. With 5 bases clipped from V and 5 bases from J, the junction kept 7 bases outside the gene matches. CDR1 SEHNR and CDR2 FQNEAQ come from the germline V gene (reference sequence). The CDR3 is 15 amino acids. For the CDR3, the DNA is TGTGCCAGCAGCGGAGGACAGGGGTGGCACAATGAGCAGTTCTTC. Translating gives CASSGGQGWHNEQFF.

CDR3 region: CASSSRDRGPGNTIYF. The CDR3 DNA reads as TGTGCCAGCAGCTCCCGGGACAGGGGGCCTGGAAACACCATATATTTT. The V gene is TRBV7-9, the J gene TRBJ1-3; 12 bases are shared with TRBD1. The V gene's germline CDR1 is SEHNR and CDR2 FQNEAQ (reference sequence). CDR3 length: 16 amino acids. Trimming took 4 bases from V and 2 from J; bases not matched to a gene: 3.

V and J are TRBV27 and TRBJ2-2; 8 bases map to TRBD2. Trimming took 0 bases from V and 4 from J; bases not matched to a gene: 7. From germline, CDR1 is MNHEY and CDR2 SMNVEV (reference sequence). The CDR3 spans 17 residues. The DNA of the CDR3 is TGTGCCAGCAGTTTATCCCCCGGGGGGGTTGGCACCGGGGAGCTGTTTTTT. It is translated as CASSLSPGGVGTGELFF.

This clone was seen once. V usage is TRBV28 and J usage is TRBJ1-5, with D uncertain. The germline CDR1 and CDR2 sequences are MDHEN and SYDVKM. CDR3 size: 17 residues. Trimming took off 2 bases at V and 2 bases at J, with 16 bases between the two ends. The CDR3 region is CASSLIFGGFGNQPQHF. CDR3 DNA sequence: TGTGCCAGCAGTTTAATTTTCGGCGGATTTGGCAATCAGCCCCAGCATTTT.

This sequence joins TRBV5-5 and TRBJ2-7; maybe TRBD1 (5 bases). In germline, CDR1 is SGHKS, CDR2 YYEKEE (reference sequence). This CDR3 contains 16 residues. Trimming left V 2 bases short and J 3 bases short, with 18 bases between. In DNA, the CDR3 is TGTGCCAGCAGCTTACGCGGCGAGGTCAGGGTCTACGAGCAGTACTTC. Protein sequence: CASSLRGEVRVYEQYF.

The chain is built from TRBV28 and TRBJ1-2, with 12 bases aligning to TRBD1. The CDR3 is made up of 16 amino acids. The J segment lost 8 bases and the V segment lost 6 bases, leaving 13 bases of the junction unmatched. Germline CDR1 and CDR2: MDHEN and SYDVKM. CDR3 DNA: TGTGCCAGCAGAACACCGACGGGACAGGGGGCTAGAGGCTACACCTTC. It codes for CASRTPTGQGARGYTF.